This T cell receptor beta chain was retrieved from a study of blood T cell repertoires in COVID-19. As for the study in general: Some COVID-19 samples were acute and others convalescent; all came from the United States, Italy and Spain. T cells, B-cell-depleted T cells, or PBMCs supplied cDNA or gDNA.

Authors' processing steps: Scientists estimated how many nucleated cells there were by amplifying reference gene primers. Produced via immunoSEQ multiplex PCR; TCRdb's table is partial and in-frame only. That table furnishes V, J and clone size, whereas the DNA furnished D and trimming. This repertoire shows 80,000 or so clones, approximately 78% found once; its top ten account for about a sixth. The CDR3 extends over 12 amino acids. Germline V gives CDR1 SGHTA, CDR2 FQGNSA. With 5 bases removed from V and 5 bases from J, the gap between germline ends came to 7 bases. The chain has TRBV7-2 and TRBJ2-1, with D hard to call. The clonotype comes from an older woman with acute or convalescent COVID-19. The sample taken for sequencing was peripheral blood. The CDR3 DNA reads as TGTGCCAGCAGCCACTATAACAATGAGCAGTTCTTC. Protein sequence: CASSHYNNEQFF.